This TCR beta chain is from a study of T cells in tuberculosis. Profiled with immunoSEQ multiplex PCR; TCRdb holds only in-frame clones, not every one. The sample contains approximately 30,000 clones, roughly nine tenths of which appear only once. The specimen was PBMCs. This TCR derives from a donor aged 10-30 years with latent tuberculosis or without tuberculosis infection.

The CDR3 reads CASRGLAPDRSFRNTIYF. In DNA, the CDR3 is TGCGCCAGCAGAGGACTTGCACCGGACAGGTCTTTTCGAAACACCATATATTTT. This rearrangement joins TRBV4-1 to TRBJ1-3, with 7 bases that match TRBD1. The CDR3 runs to 18 residues. Germline V gene lookup returns CDR1 MGHRA and CDR2 YSYEKL. V lost 6 bases, J lost 5 bases, and 19 bases stayed unmatched.